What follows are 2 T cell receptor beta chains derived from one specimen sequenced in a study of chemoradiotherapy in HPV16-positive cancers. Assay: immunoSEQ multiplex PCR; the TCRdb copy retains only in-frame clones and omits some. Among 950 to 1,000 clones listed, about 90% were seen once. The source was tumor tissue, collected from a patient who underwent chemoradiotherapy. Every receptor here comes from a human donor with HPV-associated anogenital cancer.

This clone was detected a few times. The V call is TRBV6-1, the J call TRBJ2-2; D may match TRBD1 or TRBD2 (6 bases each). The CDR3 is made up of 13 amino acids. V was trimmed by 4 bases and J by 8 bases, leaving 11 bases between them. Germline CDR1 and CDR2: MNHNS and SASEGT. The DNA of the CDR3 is TGTGCCAGCAGTGCCCGGGGGCCGGGGGAGCTGTTTTTT. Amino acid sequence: CASSARGPGELFF.

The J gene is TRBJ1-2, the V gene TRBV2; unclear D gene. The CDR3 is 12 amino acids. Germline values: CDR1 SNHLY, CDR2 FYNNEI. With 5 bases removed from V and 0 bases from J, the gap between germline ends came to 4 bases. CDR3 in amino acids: CASSLTNYGYTF. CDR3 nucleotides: TGTGCCAGCAGTCTCACTAACTATGGCTACACCTTC.